This TCR beta chain stems from a study of graft-versus-host responses after intestinal transplantation. The CDR3 is 15 residues long. Germline CDR1 SGHRS, CDR2 YFSETQ. Trimming left V 0 bases short and J 3 bases short, with 12 bases between. Measured with immunoSEQ multiplex PCR; TCRdb has only the in-frame clones, and not every one. The table has under 150,000 clones, more than 80% seen once. The study's findings and limits: Peak GvH clone levels in circulation were associated with early post-transplant HvG declines.

As to this clone: Its specificity is unknown.

The sample consisted of unstimulated CD4+ T cells sorted from spleen or lymph node cells, taken before intestinal transplant. The source of this sequence is a human donor who received an intestinal transplant. The chain carries TRBV5-1 and TRBJ1-2, with a tentative D call TRBD1 (5 bases). DNA of the CDR3: TGCGCCAGCAGCTTGGCCGACGGGGGATACTATGGCTACACCTTC. It specifies CASSLADGGYYGYTF. The whole variable domain, filled in from reference TRBV5-1 and TRBJ1-2, reads KAGVTQTPRYLIKTRGQQVTLSCSPISGHRSVSWYQQTPGQGLQFLFEYFSETQRNKGNFPGRFSGRQFSNSRSEMNVSTLELGDSALYLCASSLADGGYYGYTFGSGTRLTVV.